This entry concerns a single T cell receptor beta chain. Its antigen is not identified. For every subset, genomic DNA was evenly distributed across several immunoSEQ plates. Clones were read by immunoSEQ multiplex PCR, and TCRdb kept only the in-frame ones, dropping some. The sample yields about 96,000 clones, 68% seen once. The sample comes from a study of shared clonotypes between healthy human individuals. Findings and caveats of the study: Among donors, the sharing of clonotypes was expected to be influenced by sequencing depth.

The sample taken for sequencing was memory CD8+ T cells sorted from blood. Subset indicated: CD45RO+ cells pooled with CCR7-negative TemRA cells. The sequence was collected from a man between 25 and 39 years old in good health.

The CDR3 region is CASSYTSGKKNIQYF. CDR3 nucleotide sequence: TGTGCCAGCAGCTATACTAGCGGAAAAAAAAACATTCAGTACTTC. The chain joins TRBV7-9 to TRBJ2-4, with TRBD2 matching over 8 bases. Germline V gene data show CDR1 as SEHNR and CDR2 as FQNEAQ (reference sequence). The CDR3 runs to 15 residues. The V and J ends lost 4 bases and 4 bases, in that order; junction bases with no gene match: 6.